This is a list of T cell receptor beta chains from one sample in a study of T cells in tuberculosis. TCRdb's table, derived via immunoSEQ multiplex PCR, lists solely in-frame clones and lacks some. The data show approximately 100,000 clones, approximately 90% seen once. The material sequenced was CD1b-GMM tetramer-negative cells sorted from PBMCs. These receptor sequences come from an adult woman with latent tuberculosis. Both conserved end residues are part of each CDR3. D genes are given only for firm matches. Only part of the rows carry a size: once, few, many, or a class if the clone is expanded.

J	size	length	V	D	DNA	CDR3
TRBJ1-1	NA	15	TRBV5-6	NA	TGTGCCAGCAGCTTGAATGGGGGGGCGAACACTGAAGCTTTCTTT	CASSLNGGANTEAFF
TRBJ2-3	NA	14	TRBV10-1	TRBD1	TGCGCCAGCAGTTCCTCCGGGACAGAAGATACGCAGTATTTT	CASSSSGTEDTQYF
TRBJ1-4	NA	19	TRBV5-4	TRBD1	TGTGCCAGCAGCTCCTACAGAGGACAGGGCGCGACAACTAATGAAAAACTGTTTTTT	CASSSYRGQGATTNEKLFF
TRBJ1-2	NA	15	TRBV5-4	NA	TGTGCCAGCAGCTCAAGAATCGACAGTAACTATGGCTACACCTTC	CASSSRIDSNYGYTF
TRBJ1-4	once	13	TRBV19	NA	TGTGCCAGTAGTATAGGGTCGGTTGAAAAACTGTTTTTT	CASSIGSVEKLFF
TRBJ2-3	NA	14	TRBV19	NA	TGTGCCAGTAGTATTGCGTCGGGCACAGATACGCAGTATTTT	CASSIASGTDTQYF
TRBJ1-2	NA	15	TRBV19	NA	TGTGCCAGTAGTATAGGGCACAGGACATACTATGGCTACACCTTC	CASSIGHRTYYGYTF
TRBJ1-1	NA	15	TRBV7-8	TRBD1	TGTGCCAGCAGCTTAGTAAAGGGGGCGAACACTGAAGCTTTCTTT	CASSLVKGANTEAFF
TRBJ2-7	once	11	TRBV2	NA	TGTGCCAGCAGTCTTCCCTACGAGCAGTACTTC	CASSLPYEQYF
TRBJ2-2	NA	11	TRBV6-5	NA	TGTGCCAGCCGCGGTGGCGGGGAGCTGTTTTTT	CASRGGGELFF
TRBJ2-2	NA	17	TRBV19	TRBD1	TGTGCCAGTAGTATCAAGCGGTCCAGGGGGCTTAACGGGGAGCTGTTTTTT	CASSIKRSRGLNGELFF
TRBJ1-1	NA	14	TRBV25-1	NA	TGTGCCAGCAGTGAGTGGGGACAGAACACTGAAGCTTTCTTT	CASSEWGQNTEAFF